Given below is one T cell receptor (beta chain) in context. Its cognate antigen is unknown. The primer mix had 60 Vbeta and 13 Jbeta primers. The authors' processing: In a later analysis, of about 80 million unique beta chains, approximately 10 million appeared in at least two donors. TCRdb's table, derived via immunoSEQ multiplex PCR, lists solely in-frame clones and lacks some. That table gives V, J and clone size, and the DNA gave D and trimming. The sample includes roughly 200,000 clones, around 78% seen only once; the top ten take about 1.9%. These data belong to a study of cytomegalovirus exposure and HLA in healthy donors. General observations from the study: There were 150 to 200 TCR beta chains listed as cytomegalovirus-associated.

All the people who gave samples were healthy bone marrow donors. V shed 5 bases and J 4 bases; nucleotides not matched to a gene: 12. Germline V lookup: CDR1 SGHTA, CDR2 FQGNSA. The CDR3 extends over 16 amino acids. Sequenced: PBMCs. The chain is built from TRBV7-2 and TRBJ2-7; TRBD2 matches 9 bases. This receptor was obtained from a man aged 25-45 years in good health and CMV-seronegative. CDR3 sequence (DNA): TGTGCCAGCAGCCTTAGGTTTGCGGGAGGGCCGTACGAGCAGTACTTC. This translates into CASSLRFAGGPYEQYF.